The next 7 T cell receptor beta chains were all read from a single sample in a study of T cell changes during pregnancy in multiple sclerosis. Data came from immunoSEQ multiplex PCR; TCRdb stores just in-frame clones and leaves some out. This sample has about 54,000 clones, with about 90% found just once. The specimen was peripheral blood, collected after pregnancy. The receptor set was obtained from a female donor in good health, enrolled as a control in a pregnancy study.

V gene TRBV10-3 combines with J gene TRBJ2-7; 7 bases agree with TRBD1. The CDR3 has 14 residues. Germline CDR1 is ENHRY and CDR2 is SYGVKD. With 6 bases clipped from V and 4 bases from J, the junction kept 9 bases outside the gene matches. This CDR3 is CAISPGQLLYEQYF. The CDR3 DNA is TGTGCCATCAGCCCGGGACAGCTGCTATACGAGCAGTACTTC.

The rearrangement joins TRBV11-2 to TRBJ2-7, with D tentatively TRBD1 (5 bases). The germline CDR1 and CDR2 sequences are SGHAT and FQNNGV. Trimming took 1 base from V and 2 from J, leaving 9 bases between them. The CDR3 has 14 residues. The DNA for the CDR3 is TGTGCCAGCAGCTTAGGGGGCAGCGCCTACGAGCAGTACTTC. Protein: CASSLGGSAYEQYF. Full variable domain (outside the CDR3, taken from reference TRBV11-2 and TRBJ2-7): EAGVAQSPRYKIIEKRQSVAFWCNPISGHATLYWYQQILGQGPKLLIQFQNNGVVDDSQLPKDRFSAERLKGVDSTLKIQPAKLEDSAVYLCASSLGGSAYEQYFGPGTRLTVT.

This chain links TRBV6-5 with TRBJ2-6; no clear D. Looked up from germline, CDR1 is MNHEY and CDR2 is SVGAGI. The CDR3 sequence is 14 residues long. V lost 9 bases and J 0 bases, leaving 9 bases between the germline ends. CDR3 residues: CASSRYSGANVLTF. The CDR3, as DNA: TGTGCCAGTTCCAGATACTCTGGGGCCAACGTCCTGACTTTC.

V gene TRBV7-9 combines with J gene TRBJ2-5, with a possible D match to TRBD1 (6 bases). Germline CDR1 and CDR2: SEHNR and FQNEAQ (reference sequence). This CDR3 comprises 15 residues. Trimming stripped 2 bases from V and 5 bases from J, with 15 bases between. The CDR3 region is CASSLIQGSLETQYF. The CDR3 DNA reads as TGTGCCAGCAGCTTAATCCAGGGGTCGTTGGAGACCCAGTACTTC. Using reference TRBV7-9 and TRBJ2-5 for the parts outside the CDR3, the full variable domain is DTGVSQNPRHKITKRGQNVTFRCDPISEHNRLYWYRQTLGQGPEFLTYFQNEAQLEKSRLLSDRFSAERPKGSFSTLEIQRTEQGDSAMYLCASSLIQGSLETQYFGPGTRLLVL.

The rearrangement links TRBV11-2 to TRBJ2-7; TRBD1 matches 10 bases. J gave up 1 base and V 5 bases, and 8 bases lay outside the gene matches. The CDR3 covers 16 residues. Germline V gene lookup returns CDR1 SGHAT and CDR2 FQNNGV. The CDR3 is CASSPRGGQGSYEQYF. The CDR3 region has the DNA TGTGCCAGCAGCCCTAGAGGGGGACAGGGGTCCTACGAGCAGTACTTC.

J is TRBJ1-3 and V is TRBV27; D perhaps matches TRBD1 (5 bases). The CDR3 covers 14 residues. V was clipped by 7 bases and J by 0 bases, with 10 bases between them. Germline values: CDR1 MNHEY, CDR2 SMNVEV (reference sequence). The CDR3, as DNA: TGTGCCAGCAAACGACAGAGCTCTGGAAACACCATATATTTT. Its translation is CASKRQSSGNTIYF.

This sequence joins TRBV27 and TRBJ2-7, with 7 bases that match TRBD1. This CDR3 has 14 residues. The trim removed 8 bases at V and 3 bases at J, leaving 10 bases unmatched. Per germline, CDR1 MNHEY and CDR2 SMNVEV (reference sequence). CDR3 sequence: CASRTGARFYEQYF. CDR3 coding DNA: TGTGCCAGCCGTACAGGGGCGCGATTCTACGAGCAGTACTTC.